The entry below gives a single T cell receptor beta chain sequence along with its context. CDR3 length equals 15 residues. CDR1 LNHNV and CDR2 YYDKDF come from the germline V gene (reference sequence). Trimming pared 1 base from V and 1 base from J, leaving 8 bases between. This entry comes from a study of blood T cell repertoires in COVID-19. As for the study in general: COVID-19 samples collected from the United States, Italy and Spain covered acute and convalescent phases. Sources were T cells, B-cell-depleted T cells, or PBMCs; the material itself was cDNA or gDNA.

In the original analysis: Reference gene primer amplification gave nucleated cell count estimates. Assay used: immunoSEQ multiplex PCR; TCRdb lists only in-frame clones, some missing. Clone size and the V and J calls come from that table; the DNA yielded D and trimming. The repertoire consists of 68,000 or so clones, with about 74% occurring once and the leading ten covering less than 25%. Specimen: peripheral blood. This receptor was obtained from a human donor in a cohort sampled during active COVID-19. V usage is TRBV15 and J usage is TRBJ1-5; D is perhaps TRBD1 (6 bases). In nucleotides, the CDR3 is TGTGCCACCAGCAGAGGAAGGGGGAGCAATCAGCCCCAGCATTTT. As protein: CATSRGRGSNQPQHF.